This T cell receptor (beta chain) comes out of a study of blood T cell repertoires in COVID-19. Background on the study: The origin of the acute and convalescent COVID-19 samples was the United States, Italy and Spain. The analysed material was cDNA or gDNA that came from T cells, B-cell-depleted T cells, or PBMCs.

The CDR3 has 14 residues. Germline-derived CDR1 and CDR2 are LGHDT and YNNKEL (reference sequence). The ends were cut back, 4 bases at V and 8 bases at J, with 17 bases in the middle. Authors' methods: The authors estimated nucleated cell counts from reference gene primer amplification. Clones were sequenced by immunoSEQ multiplex PCR, and TCRdb holds only the in-frame ones, with some missing. V and J calls and clone size come straight from that table; D and trimming were deduced from the DNA. The repertoire has 250,000 to 300,000 clones, 70% to 90% of them found once; the top ten carry 11%. The rearrangement joins TRBV3-1 (or the pseudogene TRBV3-2) to TRBJ1-2; D possibly corresponds to TRBD1 (5 bases). The TCR was taken from a woman between 65 and 79 years old with acute or convalescent COVID-19. Material for sequencing was peripheral blood. The CDR3 region is CASSLRSGSSGYTF. CDR3 DNA sequence: TGTGCCAGCAGCCTCCGCTCAGGGTCTTCCGGCTACACCTTC.